The following is a T cell receptor beta chain sequence with its context. Germline CDR1 and CDR2: SGHRS and YFSETQ. V shed 3 bases and J shed 2 bases, with 12 bases lying between them. The length of the CDR3 is 14 residues. The protocol was immunoSEQ multiplex PCR, while the TCRdb copy is restricted to in-frame clones and leaves out a portion. The data show about 110,000 clones, 90% to 95% seen once. The data belong to a study of T cell changes during pregnancy in multiple sclerosis. The genes are TRBV5-1 and TRBJ2-7; D might be TRBD2 (5 bases). Here the sequenced sample was peripheral blood, taken after pregnancy. The receptor was derived from a female donor with multiple sclerosis, enrolled in a pregnancy study. The CDR3 DNA reads TGCGCCAGCAGCTCCCAAGACTACGCCTACGAGCAGTACTTC. It yields the protein CASSSQDYAYEQYF.